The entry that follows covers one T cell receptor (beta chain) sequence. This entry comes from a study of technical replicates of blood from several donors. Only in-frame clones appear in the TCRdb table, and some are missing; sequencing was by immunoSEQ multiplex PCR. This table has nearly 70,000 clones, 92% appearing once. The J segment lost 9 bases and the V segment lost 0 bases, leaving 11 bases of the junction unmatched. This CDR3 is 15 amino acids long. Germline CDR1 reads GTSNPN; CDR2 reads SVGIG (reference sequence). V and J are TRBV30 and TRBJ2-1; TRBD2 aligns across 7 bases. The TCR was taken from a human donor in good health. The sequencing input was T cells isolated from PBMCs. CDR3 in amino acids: CAWSVLGGVSGEQFF. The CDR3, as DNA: TGTGCCTGGAGTGTTTTGGGGGGGGTTTCTGGTGAGCAGTTCTTC.